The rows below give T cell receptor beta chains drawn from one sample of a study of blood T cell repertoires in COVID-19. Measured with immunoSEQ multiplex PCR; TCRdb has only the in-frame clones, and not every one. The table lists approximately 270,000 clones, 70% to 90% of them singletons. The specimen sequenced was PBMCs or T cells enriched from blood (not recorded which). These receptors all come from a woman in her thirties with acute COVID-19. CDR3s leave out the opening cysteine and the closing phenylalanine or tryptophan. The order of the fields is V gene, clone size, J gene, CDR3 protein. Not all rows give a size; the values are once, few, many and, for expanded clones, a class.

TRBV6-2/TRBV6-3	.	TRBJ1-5	ASSRDRGDQPQH
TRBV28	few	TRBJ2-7	ASSFINQDEQY
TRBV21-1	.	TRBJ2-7	ASSPTGSEQY
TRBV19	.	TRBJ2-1	ASSKTQSGYNEQF
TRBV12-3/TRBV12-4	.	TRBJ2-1	ASSELRNEQF
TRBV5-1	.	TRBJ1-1	ASSPYRGYTEAF
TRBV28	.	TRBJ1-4	ASSSVGMNEKLF
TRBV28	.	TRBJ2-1	ASISAGGPYSYNEQF
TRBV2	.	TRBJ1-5	ASNRDRDGQPQH
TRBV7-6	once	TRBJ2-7	ASSLGHNYEQY